This T cell receptor beta chain came from a study of shared clonotypes between healthy human individuals. The authors' processing: Filtering differed for immunoSEQ, which gave only junction sequences without quality scores. The repertoire was sequenced with immunoSEQ multiplex PCR; TCRdb's copy has only in-frame clones and lacks some. The DNA gave D and trimming, while V, J and clone size come from that table. The table records over 2 million clones, roughly 96% of them present only once. Those who donated were healthy HIV-negative adults, with no recent acute infections or vaccinations reported. The donors, all of them Caucasian adults, lived in Nashville, Tennessee. Germline V gene sequence: CDR1 SGHTA, CDR2 FQGNSA. The CDR3 length is 15 residues. V was pared by 0 bases and J by 3 bases, with 9 bases between.

The chain combines TRBV7-2 with TRBJ2-1; D remains ambiguous. Sequencing was carried out using naive CD4+ T cells sorted from blood. Described subset: CD45RA+ positively selected. The clonotype was recovered from a man younger than 35 in good health. CDR3 sequence reads: CASSLASVDYNEQFF. CDR3 nucleotides: TGTGCCAGCAGCTTAGCATCAGTGGACTACAATGAGCAGTTCTTC.